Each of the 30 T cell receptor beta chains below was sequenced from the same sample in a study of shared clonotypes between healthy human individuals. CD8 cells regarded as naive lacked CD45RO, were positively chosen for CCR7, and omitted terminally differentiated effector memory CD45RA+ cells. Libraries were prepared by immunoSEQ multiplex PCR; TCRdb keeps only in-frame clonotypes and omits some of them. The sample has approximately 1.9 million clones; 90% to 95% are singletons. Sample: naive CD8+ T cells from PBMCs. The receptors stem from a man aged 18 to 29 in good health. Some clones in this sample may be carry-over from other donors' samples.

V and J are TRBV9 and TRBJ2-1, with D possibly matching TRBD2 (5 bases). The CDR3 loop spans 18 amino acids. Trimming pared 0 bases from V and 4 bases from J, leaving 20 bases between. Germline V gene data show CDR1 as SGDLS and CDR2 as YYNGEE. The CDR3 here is CASSVANREGMIYNEQFF. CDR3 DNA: TGTGCCAGCAGCGTAGCTAACCGGGAAGGTATGATATACAATGAGCAGTTCTTC.

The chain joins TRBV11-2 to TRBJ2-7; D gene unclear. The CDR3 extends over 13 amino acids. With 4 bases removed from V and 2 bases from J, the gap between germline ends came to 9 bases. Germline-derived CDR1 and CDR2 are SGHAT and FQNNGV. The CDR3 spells CASSYGFTYEQYF. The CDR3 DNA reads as TGTGCCAGCAGCTACGGGTTCACCTACGAGCAGTACTTC.

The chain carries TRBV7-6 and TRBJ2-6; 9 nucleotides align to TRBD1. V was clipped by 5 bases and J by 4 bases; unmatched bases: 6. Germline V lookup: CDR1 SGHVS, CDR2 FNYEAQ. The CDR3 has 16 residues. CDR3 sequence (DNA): TGTGCCAGCAGCCCCCGACAGGGGGTCGGGGCCAACGTCCTGACTTTC. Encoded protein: CASSPRQGVGANVLTF.

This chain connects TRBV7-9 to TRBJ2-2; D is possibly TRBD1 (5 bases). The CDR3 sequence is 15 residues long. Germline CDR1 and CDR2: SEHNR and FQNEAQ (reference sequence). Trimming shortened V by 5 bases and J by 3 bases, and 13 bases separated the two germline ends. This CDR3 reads CASSGRVADTGELFF. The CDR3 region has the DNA TGTGCCAGCAGCGGCAGGGTCGCGGACACCGGGGAGCTGTTTTTT.

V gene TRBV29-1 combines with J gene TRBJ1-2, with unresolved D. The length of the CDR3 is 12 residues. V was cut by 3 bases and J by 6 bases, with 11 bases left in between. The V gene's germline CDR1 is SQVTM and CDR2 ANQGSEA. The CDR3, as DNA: TGCAGCGTTGAGCCCGGGAGGGATGGCTACACCTTC. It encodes CSVEPGRDGYTF.

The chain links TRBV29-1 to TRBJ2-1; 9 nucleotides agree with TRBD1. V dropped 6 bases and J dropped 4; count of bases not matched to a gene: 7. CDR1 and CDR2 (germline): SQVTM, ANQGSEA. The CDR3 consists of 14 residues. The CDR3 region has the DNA TGCAGCGTCGCAGGACAGGGGTTTTACAATGAGCAGTTCTTC. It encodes CSVAGQGFYNEQFF.

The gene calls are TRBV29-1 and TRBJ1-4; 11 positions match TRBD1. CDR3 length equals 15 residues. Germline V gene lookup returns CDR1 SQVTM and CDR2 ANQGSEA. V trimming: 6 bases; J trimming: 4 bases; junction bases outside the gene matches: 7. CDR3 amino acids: CSVKGQGVLNEKLFF. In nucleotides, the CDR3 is TGCAGCGTCAAGGGACAGGGGGTTCTTAATGAAAAACTGTTTTTT.

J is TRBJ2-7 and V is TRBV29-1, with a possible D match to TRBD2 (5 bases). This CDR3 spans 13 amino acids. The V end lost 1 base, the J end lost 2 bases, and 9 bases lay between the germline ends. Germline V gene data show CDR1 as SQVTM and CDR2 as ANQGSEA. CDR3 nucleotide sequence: TGCAGCGTTGAAGGCGCAGCGGCCTACGAGCAGTACTTC. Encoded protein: CSVEGAAAYEQYF.

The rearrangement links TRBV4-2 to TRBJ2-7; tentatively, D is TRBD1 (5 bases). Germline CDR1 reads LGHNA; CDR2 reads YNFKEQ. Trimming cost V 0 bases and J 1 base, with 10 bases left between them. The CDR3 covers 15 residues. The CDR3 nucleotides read TGTGCCAGCAGCCAAGACGCAGGGCCTTCCTACGAGCAGTACTTC. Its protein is CASSQDAGPSYEQYF.

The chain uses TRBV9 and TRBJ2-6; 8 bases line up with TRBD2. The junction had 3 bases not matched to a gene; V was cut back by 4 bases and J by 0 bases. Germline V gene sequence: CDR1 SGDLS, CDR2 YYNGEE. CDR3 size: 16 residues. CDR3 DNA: TGTGCCAGCAGCCAGCGGGGGTACTCTGGGGCCAACGTCCTGACTTTC. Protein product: CASSQRGYSGANVLTF.

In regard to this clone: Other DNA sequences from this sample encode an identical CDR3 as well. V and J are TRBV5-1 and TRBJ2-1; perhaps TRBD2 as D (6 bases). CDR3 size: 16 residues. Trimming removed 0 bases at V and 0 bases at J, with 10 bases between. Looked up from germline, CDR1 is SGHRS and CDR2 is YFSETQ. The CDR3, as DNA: TGCGCCAGCAGCTTGGGTGGACTATCCTCCTACAATGAGCAGTTCTTC. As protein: CASSLGGLSSYNEQFF.

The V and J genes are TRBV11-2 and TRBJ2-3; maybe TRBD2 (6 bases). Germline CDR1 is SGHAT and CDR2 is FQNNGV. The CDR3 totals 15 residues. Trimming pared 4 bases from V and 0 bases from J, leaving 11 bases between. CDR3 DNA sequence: TGTGCCAGCAGCTCGGCGGGGATGAGCACAGATACGCAGTATTTT. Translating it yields CASSSAGMSTDTQYF.

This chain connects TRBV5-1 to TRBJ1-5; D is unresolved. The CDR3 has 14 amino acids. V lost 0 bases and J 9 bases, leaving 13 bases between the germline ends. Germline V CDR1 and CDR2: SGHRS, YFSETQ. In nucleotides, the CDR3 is TGCGCCAGCAGCTTGGGGACGGCCTTCGTGCCCCAGCATTTT. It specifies CASSLGTAFVPQHF. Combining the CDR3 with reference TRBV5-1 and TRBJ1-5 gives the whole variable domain KAGVTQTPRYLIKTRGQQVTLSCSPISGHRSVSWYQQTPGQGLQFLFEYFSETQRNKGNFPGRFSGRQFSNSRSEMNVSTLELGDSALYLCASSLGTAFVPQHFGDGTRLSIL.

CDR3 amino acids: CASRIAGVGADTQYF. The CDR3 nucleotides are TGTGCCAGCAGAATAGCGGGAGTAGGTGCAGATACGCAGTATTTT. The chain employs TRBV7-8 and TRBJ2-3; 9 nucleotides line up with TRBD2. The V segment lost 6 bases and the J segment 4 bases; nucleotides outside the gene matches: 8. This CDR3 has 15 amino acids. Germline CDR1 reads SGHVS; CDR2 reads FQNEAQ.

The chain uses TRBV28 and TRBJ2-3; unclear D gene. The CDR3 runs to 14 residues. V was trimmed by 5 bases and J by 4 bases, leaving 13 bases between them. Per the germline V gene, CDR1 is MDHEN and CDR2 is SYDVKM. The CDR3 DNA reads TGTGCCAGCAGTCCCCTCTCCGAGGCAGATACGCAGTATTTT. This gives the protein CASSPLSEADTQYF.

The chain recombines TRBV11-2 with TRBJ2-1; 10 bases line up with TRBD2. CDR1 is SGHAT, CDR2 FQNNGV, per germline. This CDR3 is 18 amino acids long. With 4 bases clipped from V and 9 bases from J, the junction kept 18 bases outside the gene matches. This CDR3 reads CASSSPRERGGASVEQFF. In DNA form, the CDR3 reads TGTGCCAGCAGCTCCCCCAGGGAGCGGGGGGGCGCTTCAGTTGAGCAGTTCTTC. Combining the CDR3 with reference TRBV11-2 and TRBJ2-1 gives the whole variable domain EAGVAQSPRYKIIEKRQSVAFWCNPISGHATLYWYQQILGQGPKLLIQFQNNGVVDDSQLPKDRFSAERLKGVDSTLKIQPAKLEDSAVYLCASSSPRERGGASVEQFFGPGTRLTVL.

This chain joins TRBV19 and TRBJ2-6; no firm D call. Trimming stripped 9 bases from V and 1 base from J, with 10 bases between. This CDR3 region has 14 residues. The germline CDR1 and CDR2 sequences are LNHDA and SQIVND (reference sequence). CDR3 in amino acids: CASRDLSGANVLTF. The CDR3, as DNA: TGTGCCAGCCGAGACCTGTCTGGGGCCAACGTCCTGACTTTC.

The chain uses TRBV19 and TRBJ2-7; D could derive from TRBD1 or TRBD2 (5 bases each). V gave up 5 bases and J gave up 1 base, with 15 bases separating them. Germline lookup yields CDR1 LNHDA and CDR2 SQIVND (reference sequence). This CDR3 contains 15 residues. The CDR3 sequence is CASSPGPPVSYEQYF. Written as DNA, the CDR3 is TGTGCCAGTAGTCCGGGACCGCCCGTATCCTACGAGCAGTACTTC.

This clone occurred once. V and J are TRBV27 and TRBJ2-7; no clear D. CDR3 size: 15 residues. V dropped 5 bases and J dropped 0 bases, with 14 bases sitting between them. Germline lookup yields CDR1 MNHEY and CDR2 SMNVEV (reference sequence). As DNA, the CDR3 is TGTGCCAGCAGTAAATGGGTAGCAGCCTCCTACGAGCAGTACTTC. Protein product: CASSKWVAASYEQYF.

The CDR3 region has the DNA TGCAGCGTTGTGCCCCGGGACAGGTTAAGCTACGAGCAGTACTTC. Protein sequence: CSVVPRDRLSYEQYF. The gene calls are TRBV29-1 and TRBJ2-7, with 8 nucleotides matching TRBD1. Germline CDR1 SQVTM, CDR2 ANQGSEA. Germline trimming cut 4 bases from V and 3 bases from J; bases unmatched to any gene: 11. CDR3 length equals 15 residues.

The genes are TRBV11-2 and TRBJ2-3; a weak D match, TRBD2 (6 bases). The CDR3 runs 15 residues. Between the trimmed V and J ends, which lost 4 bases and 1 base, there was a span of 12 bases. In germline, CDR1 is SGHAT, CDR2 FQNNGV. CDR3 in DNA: TGTGCCAGCAGCTCCCGGAGGGAGGGCACAGATACGCAGTATTTT. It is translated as CASSSRREGTDTQYF.

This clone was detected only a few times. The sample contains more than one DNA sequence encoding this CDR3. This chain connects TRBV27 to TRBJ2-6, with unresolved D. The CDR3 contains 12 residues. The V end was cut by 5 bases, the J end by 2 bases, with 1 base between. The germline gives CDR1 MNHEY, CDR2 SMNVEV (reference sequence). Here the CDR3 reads CASSPGANVLTF. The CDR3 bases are TGTGCCAGCAGTCCTGGGGCCAACGTCCTGACTTTC.

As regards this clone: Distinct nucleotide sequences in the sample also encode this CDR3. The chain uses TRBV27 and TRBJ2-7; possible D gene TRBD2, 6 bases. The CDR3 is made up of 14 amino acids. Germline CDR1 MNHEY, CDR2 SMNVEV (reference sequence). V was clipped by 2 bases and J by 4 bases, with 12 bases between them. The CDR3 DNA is TGTGCCAGCAGTTTAAGGGGAGGAGTTTACGAGCAGTACTTC. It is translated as CASSLRGGVYEQYF.

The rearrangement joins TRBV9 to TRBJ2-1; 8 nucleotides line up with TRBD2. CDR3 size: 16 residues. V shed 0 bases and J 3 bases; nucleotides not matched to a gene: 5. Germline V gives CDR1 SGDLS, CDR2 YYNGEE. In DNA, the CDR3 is TGTGCCAGCAGCGTAGAACTAGCGGCGTTCTACAATGAGCAGTTCTTC. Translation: CASSVELAAFYNEQFF.

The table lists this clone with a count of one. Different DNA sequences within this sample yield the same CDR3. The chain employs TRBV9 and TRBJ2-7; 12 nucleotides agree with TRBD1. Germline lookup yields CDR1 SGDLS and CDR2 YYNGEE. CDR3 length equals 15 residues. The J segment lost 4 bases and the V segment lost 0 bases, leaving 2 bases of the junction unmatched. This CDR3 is CASSVAGQGAYEQYF. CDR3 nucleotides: TGTGCCAGCAGCGTAGCGGGACAGGGGGCATACGAGCAGTACTTC.

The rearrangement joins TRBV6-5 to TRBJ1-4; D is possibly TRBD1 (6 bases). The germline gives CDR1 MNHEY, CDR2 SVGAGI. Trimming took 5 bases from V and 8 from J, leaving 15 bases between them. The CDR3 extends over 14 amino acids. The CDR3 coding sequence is TGTGCCAGCAGTGTACAGGGCCGCCGCGAAAAACTGTTTTTT. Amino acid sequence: CASSVQGRREKLFF.

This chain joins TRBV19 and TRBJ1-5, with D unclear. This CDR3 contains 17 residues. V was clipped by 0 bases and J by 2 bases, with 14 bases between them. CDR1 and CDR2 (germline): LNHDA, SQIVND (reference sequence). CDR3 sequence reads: CASSIEESGRGNQPQHF. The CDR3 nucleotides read TGTGCCAGTAGTATAGAAGAGAGTGGGCGGGGCAATCAGCCCCAGCATTTT.

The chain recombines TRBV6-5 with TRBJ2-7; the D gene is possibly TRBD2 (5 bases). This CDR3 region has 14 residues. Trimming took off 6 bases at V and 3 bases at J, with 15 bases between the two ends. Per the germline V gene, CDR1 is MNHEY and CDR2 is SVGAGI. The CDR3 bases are TGTGCCAGCAGAAGCGGAGATATATACTACGAGCAGTACTTC. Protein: CASRSGDIYYEQYF.

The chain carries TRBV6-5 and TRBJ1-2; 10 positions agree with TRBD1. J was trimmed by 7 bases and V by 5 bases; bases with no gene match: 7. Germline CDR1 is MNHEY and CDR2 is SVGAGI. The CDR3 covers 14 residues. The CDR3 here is CASSGTGVSLGYTF. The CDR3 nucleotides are TGTGCCAGCAGTGGGACAGGGGTCTCACTTGGCTACACCTTC.

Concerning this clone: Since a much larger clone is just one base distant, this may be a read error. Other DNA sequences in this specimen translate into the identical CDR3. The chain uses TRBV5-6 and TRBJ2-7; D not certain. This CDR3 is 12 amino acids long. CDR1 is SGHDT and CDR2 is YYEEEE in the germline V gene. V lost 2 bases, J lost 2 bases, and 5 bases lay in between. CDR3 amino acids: CASSLRAYEQYF. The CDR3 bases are TGTGCCAGCAGCTTAAGGGCCTACGAGCAGTACTTC.